This TCR beta chain is from a study of technical replicates of blood from a few donors (dated 2017 in TCRdb). From a lookup of the germline V gene, CDR1 and CDR2 are SGDLS and YYNGEE. Compared with germline, V lacks 4 bases and J lacks 3 bases; bases without a gene match: 4. The CDR3 goes from the cysteine to the phenylalanine over 15 residues. Just CDR3 DNA is preserved here, 45 bases in frame from base 1. Comments on this clone: The antigen this receptor binds is unknown. There are no base qualities to consult, and no much larger clone falls within one base.

The protocol used for the library was the immunoSEQ multiplex PCR assay. Held by TCRdb, this immuneACCESS table contains in-frame sequences only and omits some clones. Under half of the omission traces to an unresolved V gene where checked; the cause of the rest is unknown. This sample holds 85,000 to 95,000 clones; 90% to 97% were observed only once. The ten largest clonotypes hold approximately 0.35% of the sample. The chain joins TRBV9 to TRBJ2-1; the junction holds 10 bases that match TRBD2. Sequenced sample: T cells isolated from PBMCs. This TCR was sampled from a human donor in good health. The base sequence is TGTGCCAGCAGCTTAAGACTAGCGGGCTACAATGAGCAGTTCTTC. Translated, it reads CASSLRLAGYNEQFF.